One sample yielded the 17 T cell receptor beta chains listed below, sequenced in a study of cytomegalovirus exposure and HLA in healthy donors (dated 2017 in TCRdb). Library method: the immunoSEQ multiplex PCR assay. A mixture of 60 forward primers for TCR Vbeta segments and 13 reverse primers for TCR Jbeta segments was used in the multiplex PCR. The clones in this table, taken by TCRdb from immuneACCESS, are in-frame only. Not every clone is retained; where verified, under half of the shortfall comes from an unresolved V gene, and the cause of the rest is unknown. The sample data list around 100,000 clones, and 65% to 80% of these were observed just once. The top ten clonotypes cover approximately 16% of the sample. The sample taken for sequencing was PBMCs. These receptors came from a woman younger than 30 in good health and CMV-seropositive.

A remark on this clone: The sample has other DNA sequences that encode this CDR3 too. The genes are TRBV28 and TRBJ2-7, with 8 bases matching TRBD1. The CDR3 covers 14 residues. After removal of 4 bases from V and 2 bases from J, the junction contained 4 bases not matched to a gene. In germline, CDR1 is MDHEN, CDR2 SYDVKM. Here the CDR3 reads CASSSRTGTYEQYF. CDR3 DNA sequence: TGTGCCAGCAGTTCCCGGACAGGGACCTACGAGCAGTACTTC.

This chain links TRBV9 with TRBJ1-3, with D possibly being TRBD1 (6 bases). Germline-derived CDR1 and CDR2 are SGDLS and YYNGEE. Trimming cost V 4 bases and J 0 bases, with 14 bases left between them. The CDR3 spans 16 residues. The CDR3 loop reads CASSPRDTSSGNTIYF. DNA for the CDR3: TGTGCCAGCAGCCCCCGGGACACCTCCTCTGGAAACACCATATATTTT.

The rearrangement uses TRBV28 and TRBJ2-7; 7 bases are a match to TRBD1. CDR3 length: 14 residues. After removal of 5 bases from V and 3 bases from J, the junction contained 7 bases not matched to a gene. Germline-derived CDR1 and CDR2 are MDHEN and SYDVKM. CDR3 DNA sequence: TGTGCCAGCAGTGACAGGGAAGGGCGCTACGAGCAGTACTTC. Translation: CASSDREGRYEQYF.

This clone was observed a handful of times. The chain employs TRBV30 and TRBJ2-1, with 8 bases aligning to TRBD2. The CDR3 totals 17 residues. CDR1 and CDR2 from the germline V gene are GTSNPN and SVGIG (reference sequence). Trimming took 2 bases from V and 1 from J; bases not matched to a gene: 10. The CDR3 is CAWSISGTSGSYNEQFF. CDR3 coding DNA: TGTGCCTGGAGTATCTCCGGGACTAGTGGATCCTACAATGAGCAGTTCTTC. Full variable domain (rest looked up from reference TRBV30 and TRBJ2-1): SQTIHQWPATLVQPVGSPLSLECTVEGTSNPNLYWYRQAAGRGLQLLFYSVGIGQISSEVPQNLSASRPQDRQFILSSKKLLLSDSGFYLCAWSISGTSGSYNEQFFGPGTRLTVL.

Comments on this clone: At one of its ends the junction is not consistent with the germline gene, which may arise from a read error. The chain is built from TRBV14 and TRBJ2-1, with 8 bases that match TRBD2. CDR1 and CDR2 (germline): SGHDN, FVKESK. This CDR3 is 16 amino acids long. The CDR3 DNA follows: TGTGCTAGCAGCCAAGGGGTCGGGAGGGCAGGCAATGAGCAGTTCTTC. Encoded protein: CASSQGVGRAGNEQFF.

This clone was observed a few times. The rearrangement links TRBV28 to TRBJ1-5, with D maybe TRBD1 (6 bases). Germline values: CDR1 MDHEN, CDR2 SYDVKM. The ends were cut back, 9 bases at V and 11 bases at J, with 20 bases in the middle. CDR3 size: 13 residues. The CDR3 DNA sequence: TGTGCCAGTAGTGCCATGGGACCAGGGGCCCAGCATTTT. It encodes CASSAMGPGAQHF.

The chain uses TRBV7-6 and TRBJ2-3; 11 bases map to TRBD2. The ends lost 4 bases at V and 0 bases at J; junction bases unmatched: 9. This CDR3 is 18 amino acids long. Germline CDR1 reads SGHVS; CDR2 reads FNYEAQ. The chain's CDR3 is CASSSGTSGGRSTDTQYF. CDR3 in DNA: TGTGCCAGCAGCTCGGGGACTAGCGGAGGCAGAAGCACAGATACGCAGTATTTT.

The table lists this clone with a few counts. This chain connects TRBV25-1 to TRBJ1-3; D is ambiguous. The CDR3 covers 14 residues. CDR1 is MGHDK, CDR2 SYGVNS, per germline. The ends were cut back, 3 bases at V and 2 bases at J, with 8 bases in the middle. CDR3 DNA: TGTGCCAGCAGTGAGGAGAGAACTGGAAACACCATATATTTT. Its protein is CASSEERTGNTIYF.

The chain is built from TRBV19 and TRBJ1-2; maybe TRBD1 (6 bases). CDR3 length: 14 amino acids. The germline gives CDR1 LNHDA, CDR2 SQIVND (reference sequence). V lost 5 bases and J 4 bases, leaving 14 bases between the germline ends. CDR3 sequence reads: CASSEQGGSYGYTF. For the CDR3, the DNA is TGTGCCAGTAGTGAACAGGGCGGCAGCTATGGCTACACCTTC.

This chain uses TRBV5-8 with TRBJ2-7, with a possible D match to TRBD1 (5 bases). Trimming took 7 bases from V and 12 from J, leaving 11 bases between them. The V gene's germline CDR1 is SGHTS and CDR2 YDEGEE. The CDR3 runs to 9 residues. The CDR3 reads CASGAVSYF. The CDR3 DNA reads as TGTGCCAGCGGGGCAGTCTCGTACTTC.

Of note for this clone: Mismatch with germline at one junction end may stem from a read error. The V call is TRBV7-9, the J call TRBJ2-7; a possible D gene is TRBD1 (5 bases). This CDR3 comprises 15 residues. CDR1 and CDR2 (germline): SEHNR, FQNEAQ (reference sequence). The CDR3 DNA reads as TGTTCCAGCAGCCAATCGACAGTCTCCTCCTACGAGCAGTACTTC. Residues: CSSSQSTVSSYEQYF.

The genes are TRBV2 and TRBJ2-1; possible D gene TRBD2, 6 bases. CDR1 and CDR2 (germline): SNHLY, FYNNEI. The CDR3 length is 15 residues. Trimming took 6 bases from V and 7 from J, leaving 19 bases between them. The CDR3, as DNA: TGTGCCAGCAGGACCGAAAACGGGGAGGTGAATGAGCAGTTCTTC. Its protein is CASRTENGEVNEQFF. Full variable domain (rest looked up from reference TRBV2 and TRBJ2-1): EPEVTQTPSHQVTQMGQEVILRCVPISNHLYFYWYRQILGQKVEFLVSFYNNEISEKSEIFDDQFSVERPDGSNFTLKIRSTKLEDSAMYFCASRTENGEVNEQFFGPGTRLTVL.

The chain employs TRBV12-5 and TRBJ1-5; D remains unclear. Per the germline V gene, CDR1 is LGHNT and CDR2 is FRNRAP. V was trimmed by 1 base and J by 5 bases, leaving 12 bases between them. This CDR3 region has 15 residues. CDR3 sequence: CASGLGTGGYQPQHF. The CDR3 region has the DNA TGTGCTAGTGGTTTGGGGACCGGAGGATATCAGCCCCAGCATTTT.

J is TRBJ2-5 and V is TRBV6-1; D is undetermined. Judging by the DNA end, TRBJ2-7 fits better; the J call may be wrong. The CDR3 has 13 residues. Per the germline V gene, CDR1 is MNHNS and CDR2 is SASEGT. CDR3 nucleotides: TGTGCCAGCTGCGCCCGACTGGCCTACGAGCAGTACTTC. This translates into CASCARLAYEQYF.

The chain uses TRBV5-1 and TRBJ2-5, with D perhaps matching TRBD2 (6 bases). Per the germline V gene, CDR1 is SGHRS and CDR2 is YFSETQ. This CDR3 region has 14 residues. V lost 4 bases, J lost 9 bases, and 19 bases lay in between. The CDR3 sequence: CASSPKGGPESQYF. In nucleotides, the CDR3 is TGCGCCAGCAGCCCCAAGGGAGGCCCGGAGTCCCAGTACTTC.

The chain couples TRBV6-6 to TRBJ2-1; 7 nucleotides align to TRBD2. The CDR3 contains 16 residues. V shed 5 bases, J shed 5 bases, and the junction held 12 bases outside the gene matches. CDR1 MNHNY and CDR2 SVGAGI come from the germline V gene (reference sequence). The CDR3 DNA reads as TGTGCCAGCAGTCTTCTGGGAGCGGGAAAAAACAATGAGCAGTTCTTC. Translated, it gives CASSLLGAGKNNEQFF.

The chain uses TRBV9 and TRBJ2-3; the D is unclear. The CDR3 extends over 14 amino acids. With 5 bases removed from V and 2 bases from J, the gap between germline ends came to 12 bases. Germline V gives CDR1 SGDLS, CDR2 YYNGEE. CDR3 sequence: CASSVQEDTDTQYF. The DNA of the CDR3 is TGTGCCAGCAGTGTCCAGGAAGACACAGATACGCAGTATTTT.